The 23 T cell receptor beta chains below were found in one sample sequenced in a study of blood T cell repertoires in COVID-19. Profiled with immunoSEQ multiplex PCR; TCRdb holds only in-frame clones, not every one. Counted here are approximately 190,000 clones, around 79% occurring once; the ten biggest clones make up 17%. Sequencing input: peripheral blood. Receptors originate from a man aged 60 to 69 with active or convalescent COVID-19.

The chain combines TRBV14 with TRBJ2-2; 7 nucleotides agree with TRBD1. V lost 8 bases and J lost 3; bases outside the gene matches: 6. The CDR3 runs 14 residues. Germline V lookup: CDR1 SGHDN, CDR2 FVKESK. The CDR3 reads CASSTGFDTGELFF. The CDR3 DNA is TGTGCCAGCTCGACAGGGTTCGACACCGGGGAGCTGTTTTTT.

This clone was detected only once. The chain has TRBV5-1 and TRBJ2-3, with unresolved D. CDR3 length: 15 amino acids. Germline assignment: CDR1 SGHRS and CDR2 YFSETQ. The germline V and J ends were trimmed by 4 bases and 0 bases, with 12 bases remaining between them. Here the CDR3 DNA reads TGCGCCAGCAGCCTCCCAGGTTCTAGCACAGATACGCAGTATTTT. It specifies CASSLPGSSTDTQYF.

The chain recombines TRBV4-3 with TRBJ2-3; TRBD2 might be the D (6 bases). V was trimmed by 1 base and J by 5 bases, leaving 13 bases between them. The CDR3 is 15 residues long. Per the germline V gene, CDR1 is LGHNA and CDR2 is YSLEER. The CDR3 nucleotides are TGCGCCAGCAGCCAAGGAGGGAGGAGTGTAGATACGCAGTATTTT. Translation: CASSQGGRSVDTQYF.

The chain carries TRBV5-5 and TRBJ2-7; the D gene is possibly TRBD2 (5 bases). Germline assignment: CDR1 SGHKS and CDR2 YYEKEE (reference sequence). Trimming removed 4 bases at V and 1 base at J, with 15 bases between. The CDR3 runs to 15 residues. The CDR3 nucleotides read TGTGCCAGCAGCCGCGGGCCTGATTTATCCTACGAGCAGTACTTC. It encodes CASSRGPDLSYEQYF. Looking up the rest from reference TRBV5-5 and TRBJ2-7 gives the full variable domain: DAGVTQSPTHLIKTRGQQVTLRCSPISGHKSVSWYQQVLGQGPQFIFQYYEKEERGRGNFPDRFSARQFPNYSSELNVNALLLGDSALYLCASSRGPDLSYEQYFGPGTRLTVT.

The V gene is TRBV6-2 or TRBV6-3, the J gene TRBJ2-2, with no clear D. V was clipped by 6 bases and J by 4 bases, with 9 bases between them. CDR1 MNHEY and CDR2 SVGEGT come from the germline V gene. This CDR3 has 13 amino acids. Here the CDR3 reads CASSPPPTGELFF. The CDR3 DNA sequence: TGTGCCAGCAGCCCTCCTCCCACCGGGGAGCTGTTTTTT.

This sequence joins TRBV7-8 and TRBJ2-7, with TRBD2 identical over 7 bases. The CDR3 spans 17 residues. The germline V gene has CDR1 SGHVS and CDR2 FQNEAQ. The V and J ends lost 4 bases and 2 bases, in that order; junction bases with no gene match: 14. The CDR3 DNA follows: TGTGCCAGCAGCTCACTAGCGCTAGGGGAAATTCCCTACGAGCAGTACTTC. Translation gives CASSSLALGEIPYEQYF.

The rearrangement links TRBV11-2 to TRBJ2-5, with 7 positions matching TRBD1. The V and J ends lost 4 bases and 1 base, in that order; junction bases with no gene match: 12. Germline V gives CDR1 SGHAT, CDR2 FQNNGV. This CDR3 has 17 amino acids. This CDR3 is CASSSYRGPTLQETQYF. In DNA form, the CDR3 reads TGTGCCAGCAGCTCATACAGGGGCCCTACTCTCCAAGAGACCCAGTACTTC. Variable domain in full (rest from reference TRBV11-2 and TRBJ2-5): EAGVAQSPRYKIIEKRQSVAFWCNPISGHATLYWYQQILGQGPKLLIQFQNNGVVDDSQLPKDRFSAERLKGVDSTLKIQPAKLEDSAVYLCASSSYRGPTLQETQYFGPGTRLLVL.

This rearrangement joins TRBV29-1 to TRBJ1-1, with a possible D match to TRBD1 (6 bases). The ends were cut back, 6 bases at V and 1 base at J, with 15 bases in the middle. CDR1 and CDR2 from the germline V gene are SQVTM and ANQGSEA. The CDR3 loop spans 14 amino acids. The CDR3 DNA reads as TGCAGCGTGGGACAACGGGGCGCGAACACTGAAGCTTTCTTT. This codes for CSVGQRGANTEAFF.

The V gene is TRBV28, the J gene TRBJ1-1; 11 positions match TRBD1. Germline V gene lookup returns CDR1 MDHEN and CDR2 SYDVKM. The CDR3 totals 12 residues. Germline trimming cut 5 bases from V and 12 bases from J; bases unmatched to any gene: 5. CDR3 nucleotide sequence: TGTGCCAGCAGTCTAGGGACAGGGGGGCCTTTCTTT. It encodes CASSLGTGGPFF. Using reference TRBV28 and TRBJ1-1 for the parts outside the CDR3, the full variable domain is DVKVTQSSRYLVKRTGEKVFLECVQDMDHENMFWYRQDPGLGLRLIYFSYDVKMKEKGDIPEGYSVSREKKERFSLILESASTNQTSMYLCASSLGTGGPFFGQGTRLTVV.

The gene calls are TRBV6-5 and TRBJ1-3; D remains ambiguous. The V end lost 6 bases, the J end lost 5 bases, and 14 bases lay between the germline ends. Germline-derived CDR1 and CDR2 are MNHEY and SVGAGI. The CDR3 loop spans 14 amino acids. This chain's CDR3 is CASSADWKRNTIYF. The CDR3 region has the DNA TGTGCCAGCAGCGCCGACTGGAAGAGAAACACCATATATTTT.

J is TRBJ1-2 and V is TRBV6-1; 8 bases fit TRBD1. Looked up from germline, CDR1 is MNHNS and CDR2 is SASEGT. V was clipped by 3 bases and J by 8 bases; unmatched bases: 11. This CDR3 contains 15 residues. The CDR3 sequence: CASSDLRQGARGYTF. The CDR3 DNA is TGTGCCAGCAGTGACCTAAGGCAGGGGGCGAGGGGCTACACCTTC.

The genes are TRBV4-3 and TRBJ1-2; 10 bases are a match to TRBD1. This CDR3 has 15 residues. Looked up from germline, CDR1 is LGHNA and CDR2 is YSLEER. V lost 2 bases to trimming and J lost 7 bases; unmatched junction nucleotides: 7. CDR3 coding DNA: TGCGCCAGCAGCCAAATGACAGGGGGCAACGGTGGCTACACCTTC. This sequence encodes CASSQMTGGNGGYTF.

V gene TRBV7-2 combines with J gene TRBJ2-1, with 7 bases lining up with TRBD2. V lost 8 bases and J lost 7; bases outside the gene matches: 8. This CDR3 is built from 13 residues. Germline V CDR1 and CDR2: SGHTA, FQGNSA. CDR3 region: CASSPQRGNEQFF. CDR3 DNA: TGTGCCAGCTCTCCTCAGCGGGGTAATGAGCAGTTCTTC.

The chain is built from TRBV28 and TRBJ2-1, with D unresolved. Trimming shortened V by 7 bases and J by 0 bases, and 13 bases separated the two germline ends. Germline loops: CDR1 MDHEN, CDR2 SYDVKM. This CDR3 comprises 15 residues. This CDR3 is CASTETRSSYNEQFF. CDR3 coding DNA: TGTGCCAGCACCGAAACTCGGAGCTCCTACAATGAGCAGTTCTTC.

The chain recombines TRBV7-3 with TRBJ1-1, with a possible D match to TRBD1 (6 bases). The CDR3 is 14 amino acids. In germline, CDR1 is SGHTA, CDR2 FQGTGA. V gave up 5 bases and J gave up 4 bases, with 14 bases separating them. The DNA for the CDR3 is TGTGCCAGCAGCGCCAGGGGCCCAGGCACTGAAGCTTTCTTT. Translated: CASSARGPGTEAFF.

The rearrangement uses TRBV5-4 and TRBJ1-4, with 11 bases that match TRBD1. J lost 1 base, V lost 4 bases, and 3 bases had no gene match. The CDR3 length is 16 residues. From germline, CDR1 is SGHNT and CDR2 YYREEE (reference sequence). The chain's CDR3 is CASSKGQGVTNEKLFF. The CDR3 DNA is TGTGCCAGCAGCAAGGGACAGGGGGTAACTAATGAAAAACTGTTTTTT. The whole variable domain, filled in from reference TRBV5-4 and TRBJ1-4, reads ETGVTQSPTHLIKTRGQQVTLRCSSQSGHNTVSWYQQALGQGPQFIFQYYREEENGRGNFPPRFSGLQFPNYSSELNVNALELDDSALYLCASSKGQGVTNEKLFFGSGTQLSVL.

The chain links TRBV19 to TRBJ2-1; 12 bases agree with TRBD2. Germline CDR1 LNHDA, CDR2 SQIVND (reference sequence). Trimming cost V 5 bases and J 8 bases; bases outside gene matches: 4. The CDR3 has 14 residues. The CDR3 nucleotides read TGTGCCAGTAGTTTACTAGCGGGAGGAGATGAGCAGTTCTTC. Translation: CASSLLAGGDEQFF. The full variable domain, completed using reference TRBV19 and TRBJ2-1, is DGGITQSPKYLFRKEGQNVTLSCEQNLNHDAMYWYRQDPGQGLRLIYYSQIVNDFQKGDIAEGYSVSREKKESFPLTVTSAQKNPTAFYLCASSLLAGGDEQFFGPGTRLTVL.

The CDR3 spells CASSLEGSGNIQYF. The CDR3 DNA is TGCGCCAGCAGCTTGGAGGGGTCGGGAAACATTCAGTACTTC. The V gene is TRBV5-1, the J gene TRBJ2-4; TRBD1 might be the D (5 bases). CDR1 is SGHRS, CDR2 YFSETQ, per germline. Deletions cut 0 bases from V and 6 bases from J, with 10 bases between. This CDR3 spans 14 amino acids.

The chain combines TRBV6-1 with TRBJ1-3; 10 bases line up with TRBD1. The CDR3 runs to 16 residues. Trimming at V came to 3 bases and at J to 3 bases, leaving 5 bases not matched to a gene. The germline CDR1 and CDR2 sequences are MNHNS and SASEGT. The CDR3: CASSDLDRGFGNTIYF. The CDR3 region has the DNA TGTGCCAGCAGTGACTTGGACAGGGGGTTTGGAAACACCATATATTTT.

The CDR3 coding sequence is TGTGCCAGTACCCGATTTTGGGGCAACACTGAAGCTTTCTTT. Its translation is CASTRFWGNTEAFF. The rearrangement links TRBV19 to TRBJ1-1, with D possibly being TRBD1 (5 bases). V was clipped by 7 bases and J by 2 bases, with 14 bases between them. This CDR3 is 14 amino acids long. The germline CDR1 and CDR2 sequences are LNHDA and SQIVND (reference sequence).

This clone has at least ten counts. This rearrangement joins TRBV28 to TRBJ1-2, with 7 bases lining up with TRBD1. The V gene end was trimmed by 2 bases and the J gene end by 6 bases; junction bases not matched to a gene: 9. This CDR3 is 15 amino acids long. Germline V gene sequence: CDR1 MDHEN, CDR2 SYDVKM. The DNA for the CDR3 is TGTGCCAGCAGTTTAGGCGACAGGGCGGGGAATGGCTACACCTTC. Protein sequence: CASSLGDRAGNGYTF.

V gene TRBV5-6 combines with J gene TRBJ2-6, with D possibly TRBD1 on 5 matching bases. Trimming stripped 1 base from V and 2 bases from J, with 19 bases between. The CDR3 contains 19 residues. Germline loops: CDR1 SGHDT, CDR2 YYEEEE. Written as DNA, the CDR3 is TGTGCCAGCAGCTTGTTGGCAGGGCCCGTTCGCACTGGGGCCAACGTCCTGACTTTC. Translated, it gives CASSLLAGPVRTGANVLTF.

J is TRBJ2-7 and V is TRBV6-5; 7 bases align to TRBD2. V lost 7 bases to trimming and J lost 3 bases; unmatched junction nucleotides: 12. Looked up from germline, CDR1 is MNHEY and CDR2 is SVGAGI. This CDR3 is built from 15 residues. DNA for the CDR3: TGTGCCAGCAACTCCGGGGGGTGGGAGGACTACGAGCAGTACTTC. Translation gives CASNSGGWEDYEQYF.